The rows below give T cell receptor beta chains drawn from one sample of a study of OX40 agonist ivuxolimab in advanced cancers. Sequencing was performed with immunoSEQ multiplex PCR; in TCRdb, only in-frame clones are kept and a portion is missing. The sample records approximately 94,000 clones, 84% being singletons. Specimen: CD4+ or CD8+ T cells sorted from blood, collected in a trial of the OX40 agonist ivuxolimab. These receptors were taken from an adult with an advanced solid tumor such as melanoma, head and neck, liver or kidney cancer. Both conserved end residues are part of each CDR3. D genes are given only for firm matches. A row's size may be missing; if present it is once, few, many or a size class.

TRBJ2-7	once	-	14	TRBV5-8	CASSLGTKIGEQYF	TGTGCCAGCAGCTTAGGGACGAAAATCGGCGAGCAGTACTTC
TRBJ1-5	-	-	13	TRBV6-5	CASARSGNQPQHF	TGTGCCTCCGCAAGGAGCGGCAATCAGCCCCAGCATTTT
TRBJ1-6	few	TRBD1	15	TRBV5-6	CASSPVPGQGAPLHF	TGTGCCAGCAGCCCGGTCCCGGGACAGGGGGCCCCCCTCCACTTT
TRBJ1-1	-	-	13	TRBV2	CASSVDRQGEAFF	TGTGCCAGCAGCGTCGACAGGCAGGGTGAAGCTTTCTTT
TRBJ1-2	-	-	17	TRBV30	CAWLPYRSGVTPYGYTF	TGTGCCTGGCTCCCGTACCGGTCGGGGGTGACCCCCTATGGCTACACCTTC
TRBJ1-5	-	-	15	TRBV27	CASSLTSNLNQPQHF	TGTGCCAGCAGTTTAACCTCTAACCTAAATCAGCCCCAGCATTTT
TRBJ2-3	once	-	12	TRBV6-1	CASNSARDTQYF	TGTGCCAGCAACAGCGCAAGGGATACGCAGTATTTT
TRBJ2-1	few	TRBD2	16	TRBV10-3	CAISPRPSGVNNEQFF	TGTGCCATCAGTCCCCGACCTAGCGGGGTTAACAATGAGCAGTTCTTC
TRBJ2-3	-	TRBD2	17	TRBV4-1	CASSQDGASGASDTQYF	TGCGCCAGCAGCCAAGATGGGGCTAGCGGGGCCTCAGATACGCAGTATTTT
TRBJ1-4	-	-	14	TRBV28	CASSLSTVGEKLFF	TGTGCCAGCAGTTTATCGACAGTGGGAGAAAAACTGTTTTTT
TRBJ1-2	few	TRBD1	12	TRBV6-1	CASSGQGNGYTF	TGTGCCAGCAGTGGACAGGGAAATGGCTACACCTTC
TRBJ1-2	-	-	15	TRBV7-2	CASSLEGQGGSGYTF	TGTGCCAGCAGCTTAGAGGGCCAGGGAGGGTCTGGCTACACCTTC
TRBJ2-5	-	TRBD1	15	TRBV7-8	CASSLDIQGRETQYF	TGTGCCAGCAGCTTAGACATACAGGGGCGTGAGACCCAGTACTTC
TRBJ2-3	-	-	15	TRBV18	CASSDGTLGADTQYF	TGTGCCAGCTCAGACGGGACCCTGGGGGCAGATACGCAGTATTTT
TRBJ2-7	few	-	13	TRBV6-1	CASGLTVYYEQYF	TGTGCCAGCGGATTGACTGTCTACTACGAGCAGTACTTC
TRBJ1-4	-	TRBD1	14	TRBV6-4	CAMVTGTENEKLFF	TGTGCCATGGTAACCGGGACAGAAAATGAAAAACTGTTTTTT
TRBJ2-7	-	-	15	TRBV4-3	CASSPLRVGSYEQYF	TGCGCCAGCAGCCCGCTTAGGGTAGGGTCCTACGAGCAGTACTTC
TRBJ1-1	-	-	14	TRBV18	CANLRPEVIGEAFF	TGTGCCAACTTAAGACCAGAGGTGATCGGGGAAGCTTTCTTT
TRBJ2-5	-	-	14	TRBV9	CASSVDQQMGTQYF	TGTGCCAGCAGCGTAGATCAGCAAATGGGGACCCAGTACTTC
TRBJ2-2	once	TRBD2	17	TRBV7-9	CASSSHTSGAITGELFF	TGTGCCAGCAGCTCCCATACTAGCGGGGCCATAACCGGGGAGCTGTTTTTT
TRBJ2-3	-	-	14	TRBV25-1	CASSDRPSTDTQYF	TGTGCCAGCAGTGACAGGCCTAGCACAGATACGCAGTATTTT
TRBJ2-1	-	-	13	TRBV7-6	CASTNTRNNEQFF	TGTGCCAGCACGAACACAAGGAACAATGAGCAGTTCTTC
TRBJ2-2	-	-	15	TRBV5-1	CASSLPGTNTGELFF	TGCGCCAGCAGCTTACCCGGGACCAACACCGGGGAGCTGTTTTTT
TRBJ1-6	few	-	14	TRBV7-2	CASMLSGANSPLHF	TGTGCCAGCATGTTGTCGGGAGCTAATTCACCCCTCCACTTT
TRBJ2-3	-	TRBD2	17	TRBV7-2	CASSLAGSGGVLDTQYF	TGTGCCAGCAGCTTAGCGGGTAGCGGGGGGGTATTGGATACGCAGTATTTT
TRBJ1-2	-	TRBD1	14	TRBV14	CASSRLDRAGGYTF	TGTGCCAGCAGCCGGTTGGACAGGGCCGGTGGCTACACCTTC
TRBJ1-2	-	-	16	TRBV6-1	CASSEDGGAREYGYTF	TGTGCCAGCAGTGAAGACGGGGGGGCTCGGGAGTATGGCTACACCTTC
TRBJ2-1	-	TRBD1	16	TRBV19	CASSIDGQGPYNEQFF	TGTGCCAGTAGTATAGACGGACAGGGCCCCTACAATGAGCAGTTCTTC
TRBJ2-6	-	-	13	TRBV4-3	CASSPRGANVLTF	TGCGCCAGCAGCCCCCGAGGGGCCAACGTCCTGACTTTC
TRBJ2-3	-	TRBD1	14	TRBV2	CASRKDRGTDTQYF	TGTGCCAGCAGAAAGGACAGGGGCACAGATACGCAGTATTTT
TRBJ1-2	-	TRBD1	14	TRBV10-3	CAVGQGTINYGYTF	TGTGCCGTGGGACAGGGGACGATTAACTATGGCTACACCTTC
TRBJ1-2	-	-	15	TRBV4-3	CASSQSPGSPYGYTF	TGCGCCAGCAGCCAGTCGCCGGGAAGCCCCTATGGCTACACCTTC
TRBJ1-5	-	-	19	TRBV30	CAWSSGAGAGGYSNQPQHF	TGTGCCTGGAGTTCGGGGGCAGGGGCAGGAGGGTATAGCAATCAGCCCCAGCATTTT
TRBJ1-5	-	-	15	TRBV18	CASSPGTTSNQPQHF	TGTGCCAGCTCACCAGGGACTACGAGCAATCAGCCCCAGCATTTT
TRBJ1-2	-	-	12	TRBV29-1	CSVDIQSYGYTF	TGCAGCGTGGACATTCAGAGCTATGGCTACACCTTC
TRBJ2-7	-	-	14	TRBV15	CATSRVPGSQAQYF	TGTGCCACCAGCAGAGTTCCGGGGTCCCAGGCGCAGTACTTC
TRBJ2-3	few	-	13	TRBV11-1	CASSLTSTDTQYF	TGTGCCAGCAGCTTAACTAGCACAGATACGCAGTATTTT
TRBJ1-1	-	-	18	TRBV28	CASSFGPLGVGENTEAFF	TGTGCCAGCAGTTTTGGGCCCTTAGGGGTTGGTGAGAACACTGAAGCTTTCTTT
TRBJ1-1	-	-	12	TRBV2	CASKGDSTEAFF	TGTGCCAGCAAGGGAGACAGCACTGAAGCTTTCTTT
TRBJ2-5	-	-	15	TRBV7-2	CASSLGEGAVETQYF	TGTGCCAGCAGCTTAGGGGAGGGGGCGGTCGAGACCCAGTACTTC
TRBJ1-6	few	TRBD1	15	TRBV28	CASSQDRAAISPLHF	TGTGCCAGCAGTCAGGACAGGGCAGCCATTTCACCCCTCCACTTT
TRBJ2-5	-	TRBD1	16	TRBV9	CASSIRQGGGQETQYF	TGTGCCAGCAGCATAAGACAGGGGGGAGGGCAAGAGACCCAGTACTTC
TRBJ1-1	-	-	14	TRBV6-5	CASSPQGKNTEAFF	TGTGCCAGCAGTCCACAGGGAAAGAACACTGAAGCTTTCTTT
TRBJ1-5	once	-	15	TRBV19	CASTHTLGMDQPQHF	TGTGCCAGTACCCACACACTCGGTATGGATCAGCCCCAGCATTTT
TRBJ1-2	-	-	12	TRBV7-9	CASSGTDEGYTF	TGTGCCAGCAGCGGGACGGATGAGGGCTACACCTTC
TRBJ2-2	-	-	14	TRBV7-3	CASSLLGVPGELFF	TGTGCCAGCAGCTTATTGGGGGTGCCCGGGGAGCTGTTTTTT
TRBJ2-2	-	-	18	TRBV15	CATSRGGSGSLNTGELFF	TGTGCCACCAGCAGAGGGGGCTCCGGGTCCTTGAACACCGGGGAGCTGTTTTTT
TRBJ1-2	few	-	14	TRBV28	CASSSGEGNYGYTF	TGTGCCAGCAGTTCGGGGGAGGGAAACTATGGCTACACCTTC
TRBJ2-1	-	-	15	TRBV27	CASSLEYSSYNEQFF	TGTGCCAGCAGTTTAGAATACAGCAGTTACAATGAGCAGTTCTTC
TRBJ1-5	-	-	13	TRBV7-2	CASSLNAGQPQHF	TGTGCCAGCAGCCTAAATGCAGGACAGCCCCAGCATTTT
TRBJ2-1	-	TRBD2	14	TRBV5-1	CASSYRTSGGEQFF	TGCGCCAGCAGCTATCGGACTAGCGGCGGTGAGCAGTTCTTC
TRBJ2-3	-	-	13	TRBV6-6	CASSYPGTDTQYF	TGTGCCAGCAGTTATCCCGGTACAGATACGCAGTATTTT
TRBJ1-2	-	TRBD1	16	TRBV5-8	CASSLRTGEGTYGYTF	TGTGCCAGCAGCTTGAGAACAGGGGAAGGAACTTATGGCTACACCTTC
TRBJ1-5	-	TRBD1	17	TRBV4-1	CASSQGRAGQGDQPQHF	TGCGCCAGCAGCCAAGGAAGGGCGGGGCAGGGGGACCAGCCCCAGCATTTT
TRBJ1-1	-	-	12	TRBV10-2	CASSEWDTEAFF	TGCGCCAGCAGTGAATGGGACACTGAAGCTTTCTTT
TRBJ2-3	-	TRBD2	19	TRBV9	CASSALGLAGGSGTDTQYF	TGTGCCAGCAGCGCGCTAGGACTAGCGGGGGGGAGTGGAACAGATACGCAGTATTTT
TRBJ1-1	-	-	13	TRBV2	CASSEGYLFRAFF	TGTGCCAGCAGTGAGGGGTACCTTTTCCGGGCTTTCTTT
TRBJ1-2	-	TRBD1	15	TRBV28	CASSSGQFRNYGYTF	TGTGCCAGCAGCTCGGGACAGTTTCGTAACTATGGCTACACCTTC
TRBJ1-2	few	-	11	TRBV20-1	CSATRPDGYTF	TGCAGTGCTACAAGGCCCGACGGCTACACCTTC
TRBJ2-7	once	-	14	TRBV11-3	CASSTTVSSYEQYF	TGTGCCAGCAGTACGACTGTGAGCTCCTACGAGCAGTACTTC